Below, one TCR beta chain is given with its context. Its antigen is currently unknown. The data were produced by immunoSEQ multiplex PCR, yet TCRdb's version contains in-frame clones alone and is incomplete. The sample contains roughly 140,000 clones, almost 90% of which appear only once. The germline CDR1 and CDR2 sequences are SNHLY and FYNNEI. V shed 4 bases, J shed 7 bases, and the junction held 8 bases outside the gene matches. This CDR3 is built from 14 residues. The data stem from a study of cytomegalovirus exposure and HLA in healthy donors. Study overall: The roughly 120 validation repertoires, a later analysis reported, used the same platform as the roughly 610 first-cohort repertoires.

Study results and caveats: Many donors shared some public TCRs, even though most TCR sequences were rare.

The TCR was taken from a woman aged 18-29 years in good health and CMV-seropositive. Sequencing was done on a sample of PBMCs. The chain has TRBV2 and TRBJ1-1; 8 nucleotides agree with TRBD1. The CDR3 DNA reads TGTGCCAGCAGTGTCCCACAGGGGGAGGTTGAAGCTTTCTTT. This codes for CASSVPQGEVEAFF. The whole variable domain, remainder taken from reference TRBV2 and TRBJ1-1, is EPEVTQTPSHQVTQMGQEVILRCVPISNHLYFYWYRQILGQKVEFLVSFYNNEISEKSEIFDDQFSVERPDGSNFTLKIRSTKLEDSAMYFCASSVPQGEVEAFFGQGTRLTVV.